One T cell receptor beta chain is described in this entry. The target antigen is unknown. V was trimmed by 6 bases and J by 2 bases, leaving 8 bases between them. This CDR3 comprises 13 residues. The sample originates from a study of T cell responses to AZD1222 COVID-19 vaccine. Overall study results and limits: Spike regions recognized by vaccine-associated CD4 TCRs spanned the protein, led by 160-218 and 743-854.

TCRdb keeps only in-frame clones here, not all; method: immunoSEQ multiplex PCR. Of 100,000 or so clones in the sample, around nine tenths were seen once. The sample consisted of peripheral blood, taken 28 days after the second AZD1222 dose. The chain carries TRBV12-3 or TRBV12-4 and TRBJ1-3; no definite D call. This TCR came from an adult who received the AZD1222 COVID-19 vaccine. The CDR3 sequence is CASRGRAGNTIYF. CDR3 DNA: TGTGCCAGCAGGGGGAGGGCTGGAAACACCATATATTTT.